What follows are 32 T cell receptor beta chains derived from one specimen sequenced in a study of low-dose radiotherapy and immunotherapy resistance in tumors. The time point: before trial treatment. With TRAV- and TRBV-specific primers, first-strand cDNA was made, covering the alpha and beta chains. The PCR that amplified TCRs ran for around 21 cycles, relying on a constant-region primer and a V-primer adapter. TCRdb redid the calling of the reads with MiXCR, one entry per CDR3 protein. The table has tens of thousands of distinct CDR3 sequences, around 30% seen once. The starting material was PBMCs, obtained before treatment. The receptors come from a female donor with ovarian cancer.

The chain is built from TRBV6-2 or TRBV6-3 and TRBJ2-2; 8 bases are shared with TRBD1. This CDR3 region has 15 residues. Germline loops: CDR1 MNHEY, CDR2 SVGEGT. The V segment lost 6 bases and the J segment 3 bases; nucleotides outside the gene matches: 6. CDR3 bases: TGTGCCAGCAGCCCTCCGGACAGGGACACCGGGGAGCTGTTTTTT. Translation gives CASSPPDRDTGELFF.

The V call is TRBV23-1, the J call TRBJ1-1; the match to TRBD1 covers 10 bases. TRBV23-1 has ORF status, its function being uncertain. Trimming took 4 bases from V and 5 from J; bases not matched to a gene: 13. The CDR3 is 17 residues long. CDR3 DNA: TGCGCCAGCAGTCCCGGAGGGACCGGGACAGGGGATACTGAAGCTTTCTTT. Encoded protein: CASSPGGTGTGDTEAFF.

This clonotype was counted many times. The chain has TRBV3-1 and TRBJ1-2; TRBD1 might be the D (6 bases). The germline gives CDR1 LGHDT, CDR2 YNNKEL (reference sequence). Trimming left V 9 bases short and J 5 bases short, with 19 bases between. There are 14 residues in the CDR3. CDR3 sequence (DNA): TGTGCCAGTCGATCCACCGGGACATTTTATGGCTACACCTTC. Translating it yields CASRSTGTFYGYTF. The whole variable domain, remainder taken from reference TRBV3-1 and TRBJ1-2, is DTAVSQTPKYLVTQMGNDKSIKCEQNLGHDTMYWYKQDSKKFLKIMFSYNNKELIINETVPNRFSPKSPDKAHLNLHINSLELGDSAVYFCASRSTGTFYGYTFGSGTRLTVV.

In this sample, this clonotype turned up many times. The V call is TRBV7-9, the J call TRBJ1-2; no clear D. Germline V CDR1 and CDR2: SEHNR, FQNEAQ (reference sequence). Trimming stripped 1 base from V and 0 bases from J, with 9 bases between. The CDR3 has 15 amino acids. The CDR3 region has the DNA TGTGCCAGCAGCTTAGAGACACCAGCTAACTATGGCTACACCTTC. It specifies CASSLETPANYGYTF.

The chain recombines TRBV5-1 with TRBJ2-1; TRBD1 agrees at 9 bases. CDR1 and CDR2 from the germline V gene are SGHRS and YFSETQ. CDR3 length equals 15 residues. J gave up 3 bases and V 4 bases, and 5 bases lay outside the gene matches. The CDR3 DNA follows: TGCGCCAGCAGCGCAAGGACAGGGGACTACAATGAGCAGTTCTTC. Its protein is CASSARTGDYNEQFF.

Ten or more counts support this clonotype. The CDR3 DNA reads as TGCGCCAGCAGCACCAGGACAGGACTTTCAGTCTACGAGCAGTACTTC. It yields the protein CASSTRTGLSVYEQYF. V and J are TRBV5-1 and TRBJ2-7; 7 bases align to TRBD1. Germline CDR1 SGHRS, CDR2 YFSETQ. CDR3 length: 16 amino acids. Trimming cost V 4 bases and J 3 bases; bases outside gene matches: 13.

This clonotype was observed many times. The rearrangement joins TRBV27 to TRBJ2-3; D gene ambiguous. The length of the CDR3 is 14 residues. The V end was cut by 5 bases, the J end by 1 base, with 10 bases between. Germline V gene data show CDR1 as MNHEY and CDR2 as SMNVEV (reference sequence). Here the CDR3 reads CASSTTYGTDTQYF. In DNA form, the CDR3 reads TGTGCCAGCAGTACGACGTACGGCACAGATACGCAGTATTTT.

A word on this clonotype: This likely came from a read error, as a far larger clone is one base away. This chain links TRBV6-2 or TRBV6-3 with TRBJ2-1, with 9 bases identical to TRBD1. Germline V gene data show CDR1 as MNHEY and CDR2 as SVGEGT. J lost 10 bases, V lost 0 bases, and 7 bases had no gene match. The CDR3 covers 15 residues. The CDR3: CASSYSGTGTHEQFF. CDR3 bases: TGTGCCAGCAGTTACTCAGGGACAGGGACCCACGAGCAGTTCTTC.

J is TRBJ2-3 and V is TRBV7-9; 9 positions agree with TRBD2. The V gene's germline CDR1 is SEHNR and CDR2 FQNEAQ (reference sequence). The CDR3 length is 15 residues. After removal of 1 base from V and 3 bases from J, the junction contained 2 bases not matched to a gene. The CDR3 sequence is CASSLVSGGTDTQYF. The CDR3 DNA follows: TGTGCCAGCAGCTTAGTTAGCGGGGGAACAGATACGCAGTATTTT.

The V gene is TRBV6-1, the J gene TRBJ1-2; D uncertain. The CDR3 is made up of 13 amino acids. Trimming removed 5 bases from V and 0 bases from J, with 7 bases in between. In germline, CDR1 is MNHNS, CDR2 SASEGT. This CDR3 is CASSYGTNYGYTF. The CDR3, as DNA: TGTGCCAGCAGTTACGGCACTAACTATGGCTACACCTTC.

The chain has TRBV27 and TRBJ1-1; 7 bases align to TRBD1. CDR1 is MNHEY, CDR2 SMNVEV, per germline (reference sequence). This CDR3 region has 14 residues. The trim removed 6 bases at V and 2 bases at J, leaving 6 bases unmatched. The CDR3 spells CASRRGQVNTEAFF. CDR3 DNA: TGTGCCAGCAGACGAGGACAGGTAAACACTGAAGCTTTCTTT.

This clonotype was observed many times. V gene TRBV5-1 combines with J gene TRBJ2-7, with TRBD1 identical over 7 bases. The J segment lost 0 bases and the V segment lost 3 bases, leaving 3 bases of the junction unmatched. Germline loops: CDR1 SGHRS, CDR2 YFSETQ. CDR3 length equals 14 residues. CDR3 nucleotide sequence: TGCGCCAGCAGCTCCAGGGGGAGCTCCTACGAGCAGTACTTC. It specifies CASSSRGSSYEQYF.

This clonotype was picked up many times. The rearrangement links TRBV2 to TRBJ1-5; TRBD1 matches 7 bases. The CDR3 is made up of 17 amino acids. Trimming took 0 bases from V and 4 from J; bases not matched to a gene: 9. Germline values: CDR1 SNHLY, CDR2 FYNNEI. CDR3 nucleotides: TGTGCCAGCAGTGAAGCTCCTTCGACAGGGAATAATCAGCCCCAGCATTTT. Protein: CASSEAPSTGNNQPQHF.

At least ten counts were recorded for this clonotype. Here the CDR3 DNA reads TGCAGTGCTAGAGTTCCGAACACCGGGGAGCTGTTTTTT. This codes for CSARVPNTGELFF. The V gene is TRBV20-1, the J gene TRBJ2-2; D is uncertain. This CDR3 has 13 residues. Trimming stripped 1 base from V and 0 bases from J, with 3 bases between. CDR1 DFQATT and CDR2 SNEGSKA come from the germline V gene (reference sequence).

The V call is TRBV2, the J call TRBJ2-7; TRBD2 matches 8 bases. This CDR3 spans 15 amino acids. Germline CDR1 and CDR2: SNHLY and FYNNEI. With V trimmed by 10 bases and J by 5 bases, 16 bases remained unmatched. In DNA form, the CDR3 reads TGTGCCACCGAATCCGGGGCTAGCGGGCCAGACGAGCAGTACTTC. Translation: CATESGASGPDEQYF.

CDR3: CASSLTGHNTEAFF. As DNA, the CDR3 is TGTGCCAGCAGTTTAACGGGACACAACACTGAAGCTTTCTTT. V usage is TRBV28 and J usage is TRBJ1-1, with D perhaps matching TRBD1 (6 bases). Looked up from germline, CDR1 is MDHEN and CDR2 is SYDVKM. This CDR3 has 14 amino acids. Trimming left V 2 bases short and J 2 bases short, with 9 bases between.

This clonotype was seen many times. This rearrangement joins TRBV5-4 to TRBJ2-2, with D hard to call. The germline V and J ends were trimmed by 5 bases and 1 base, with 15 bases remaining between them. There are 16 residues in the CDR3. Germline CDR1 reads SGHNT; CDR2 reads YYREEE (reference sequence). CDR3 in DNA: TGTGCCAGCAGTTATGGCCAAGGCAGGAACACCGGGGAGCTGTTTTTT. It specifies CASSYGQGRNTGELFF.

The V gene is TRBV24-1, the J gene TRBJ2-1, with D perhaps matching TRBD2 (7 bases). With 3 bases removed from V and 0 bases from J, the gap between germline ends came to 11 bases. This CDR3 comprises 16 residues. The germline V gene encodes CDR1 KGHDR and CDR2 SFDVKD. The CDR3 DNA reads TGTGCCACCAGTGATAGGGGGAGGGCCTCCTACAATGAGCAGTTCTTC. Residues: CATSDRGRASYNEQFF.

This clonotype was seen ten or more times. This chain links TRBV19 with TRBJ1-1; D not resolved. Looked up from germline, CDR1 is LNHDA and CDR2 is SQIVND (reference sequence). V was pared by 1 base and J by 6 bases, with 6 bases between. CDR3 size: 12 residues. As DNA, the CDR3 is TGTGCCAGTAGTATAGCCCCCCCTGAAGCTTTCTTT. As protein: CASSIAPPEAFF.

This clonotype was counted at least ten times. The V call is TRBV4-2, the J call TRBJ2-1, with TRBD2 identical over 8 bases. The CDR3 consists of 17 residues. CDR1 and CDR2 (germline): LGHNA, YNFKEQ. The ends lost 1 base at V and 8 bases at J; junction bases unmatched: 13. The CDR3 here is CASSQVVAGGVGDEQFF. The CDR3 nucleotides read TGTGCCAGCAGCCAAGTGGTTGCGGGGGGCGTGGGGGATGAGCAGTTCTTC.

This clonotype was counted at least ten times. The V gene is TRBV20-1, the J gene TRBJ2-1; D gene uncertain. CDR1 DFQATT and CDR2 SNEGSKA come from the germline V gene (reference sequence). This CDR3 comprises 12 residues. Trimming pared 3 bases from V and 8 bases from J, leaving 11 bases between. CDR3 sequence reads: CSASDDHDEQFF. CDR3 nucleotides: TGCAGTGCTAGTGACGACCACGATGAGCAGTTCTTC.

This clonotype came up many times. The chain carries TRBV6-6 and TRBJ2-5; 7 bases match TRBD2. With 2 bases clipped from V and 5 bases from J, the junction kept 14 bases outside the gene matches. This CDR3 region has 17 residues. Germline CDR1 MNHNY, CDR2 SVGAGI (reference sequence). The CDR3 is CASSYRVLGEGGETQYF. CDR3 nucleotides: TGTGCCAGCAGTTACCGGGTACTGGGAGAGGGAGGGGAGACCCAGTACTTC.

This clonotype has only a few counts. The chain links TRBV12-3 or TRBV12-4 to TRBJ2-2; TRBD2 matches 7 bases. The CDR3 has 15 residues. V lost 6 bases, J lost 6 bases, and 10 bases stayed unmatched. CDR3 amino acids: CASRWGGGSSGELFF. In DNA form, the CDR3 reads TGTGCCAGCAGATGGGGCGGGGGTAGCTCCGGGGAGCTGTTTTTT.

This clonotype was seen a single time. The chain is built from TRBV10-3 and TRBJ2-3, with a tentative D call TRBD2 (6 bases). The CDR3 extends over 13 amino acids. V was clipped by 7 bases and J by 2 bases, with 10 bases between them. Germline V gene sequence: CDR1 ENHRY, CDR2 SYGVKD. CDR3 loop: CAITGTVTDTQYF. The CDR3 DNA sequence: TGTGCCATCACCGGGACTGTCACAGATACGCAGTATTTT.

This clonotype showed up many times. This sequence joins TRBV6-2 or TRBV6-3 and TRBJ1-1, with unresolved D. The V end was cut by 4 bases, the J end by 1 base, with 7 bases between. This CDR3 spans 13 amino acids. CDR1 and CDR2 from the germline V gene are MNHEY and SVGEGT. The CDR3 DNA reads TGTGCCAGCAGTTTGACTGAGAACACTGAAGCTTTCTTT. Amino acid sequence: CASSLTENTEAFF.

The V gene is TRBV21-1, the J gene TRBJ2-3; TRBD1 is the table's D call and was not checked against the DNA. TRBV21-1 is a known pseudogene. CDR3 length: 14 residues. In nucleotides, the CDR3 is TGTGCCAGCAACCCGACAGGGGCCACAGATACGCAGTATTTT. Amino acid sequence: CASNPTGATDTQYF.

Points on this clonotype: With a far larger clone one base away, a read error is the likely cause. The V and J genes are TRBV12-3 or TRBV12-4 and TRBJ2-7, with D hard to call. V lost 5 bases and J lost 7, with 15 bases in between. This CDR3 contains 13 residues. The CDR3 DNA reads TGTGCCAGCAGTGAATTGGGCTACAATGAGCAGTACTTC. Residues: CASSELGYNEQYF.

The chain couples TRBV10-3 to TRBJ1-2; tentatively, D is TRBD1 (5 bases). The CDR3 loop spans 11 amino acids. CDR1 and CDR2 (germline): ENHRY, SYGVKD. Trimming pared 2 bases from V and 9 bases from J, leaving 7 bases between. In DNA, the CDR3 is TGTGCCATCAGTGAGGGGGGAAGCTACACCTTC. Translation: CAISEGGSYTF.

This clonotype was seen ten or more times. The chain couples TRBV12-5 to TRBJ2-1; D possibly matches TRBD1 or TRBD2 (6 bases each). CDR1 and CDR2 from the germline V gene are LGHNT and FRNRAP. V was shortened by 4 bases and J by 8 bases, with 12 bases between the two germline ends. The CDR3 totals 13 residues. Here the CDR3 reads CASGSPGEDEQFF. The CDR3 region has the DNA TGTGCTAGTGGTTCCCCAGGGGAGGATGAGCAGTTCTTC.

This clonotype was seen many times. The chain recombines TRBV7-8 with TRBJ2-1; D remains unclear. V lost 5 bases to trimming and J lost 1 base, with 12 bases between them. Germline V lookup: CDR1 SGHVS, CDR2 FQNEAQ. The CDR3 consists of 15 residues. The CDR3 is CASSIRDGSYNEQFF. In DNA, the CDR3 is TGTGCCAGCAGCATTCGTGACGGTTCCTACAATGAGCAGTTCTTC. The full variable domain, completed using reference TRBV7-8 and TRBJ2-1, is GAGVSQSPRYKVAKRGQDVALRCDPISGHVSLFWYQQALGQGPEFLTYFQNEAQLDKSGLPSDRFFAERPEGSVSTLKIQRTQQEDSAVYLCASSIRDGSYNEQFFGPGTRLTVL.

This clonotype has ten or more counts. The rearrangement joins TRBV30 to TRBJ1-5; no firm D call. The V and J ends lost 0 bases and 5 bases respectively, with 8 bases between them. Per germline, CDR1 GTSNPN and CDR2 SVGIG (reference sequence). CDR3 length: 13 amino acids. The CDR3 DNA is TGTGCCTGGAGTGTACGTGGTTATCAGCCCCAGCATTTT. This translates into CAWSVRGYQPQHF.

The V gene is TRBV12-3 or TRBV12-4, the J gene TRBJ2-3, with 9 bases lining up with TRBD2. This CDR3 is 16 amino acids long. The trim removed 4 bases at V and 1 base at J, leaving 6 bases unmatched. The CDR3 here is CASSWEERGGTDTQYF. CDR3 DNA: TGTGCCAGCAGTTGGGAGGAGCGGGGGGGCACAGATACGCAGTATTTT.